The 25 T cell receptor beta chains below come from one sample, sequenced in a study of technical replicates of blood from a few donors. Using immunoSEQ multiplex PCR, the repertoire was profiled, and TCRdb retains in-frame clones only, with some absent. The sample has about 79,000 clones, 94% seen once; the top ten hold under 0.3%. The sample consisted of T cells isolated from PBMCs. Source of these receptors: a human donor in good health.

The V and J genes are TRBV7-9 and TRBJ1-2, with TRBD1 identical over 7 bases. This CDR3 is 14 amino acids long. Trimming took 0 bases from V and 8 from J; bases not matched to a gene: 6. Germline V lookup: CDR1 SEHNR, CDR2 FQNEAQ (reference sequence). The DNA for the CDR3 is TGTGCCAGCAGCTTAGCGATAGGGGGCAGCGGCTACACCTTC. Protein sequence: CASSLAIGGSGYTF.

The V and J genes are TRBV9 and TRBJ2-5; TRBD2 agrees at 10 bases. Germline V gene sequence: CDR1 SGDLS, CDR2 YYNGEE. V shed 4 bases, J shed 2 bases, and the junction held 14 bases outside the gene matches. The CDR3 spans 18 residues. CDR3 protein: CASSRALPTSGPQETQYF. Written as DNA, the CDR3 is TGTGCCAGCAGCCGGGCACTCCCGACTAGCGGGCCTCAAGAGACCCAGTACTTC.

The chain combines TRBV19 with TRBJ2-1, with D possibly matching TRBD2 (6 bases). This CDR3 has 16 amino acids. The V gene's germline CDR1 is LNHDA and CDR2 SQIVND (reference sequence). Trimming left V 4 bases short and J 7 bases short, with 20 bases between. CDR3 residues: CASSTDLARLGNEQFF. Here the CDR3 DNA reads TGTGCCAGTAGTACCGATCTAGCGAGACTGGGGAATGAGCAGTTCTTC.

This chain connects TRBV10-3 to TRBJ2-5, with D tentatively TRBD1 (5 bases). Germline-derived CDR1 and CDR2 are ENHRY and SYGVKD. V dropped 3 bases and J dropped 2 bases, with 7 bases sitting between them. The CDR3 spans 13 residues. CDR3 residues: CAISERQQETQYF. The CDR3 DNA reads TGTGCCATCAGTGAAAGACAGCAAGAGACCCAGTACTTC.

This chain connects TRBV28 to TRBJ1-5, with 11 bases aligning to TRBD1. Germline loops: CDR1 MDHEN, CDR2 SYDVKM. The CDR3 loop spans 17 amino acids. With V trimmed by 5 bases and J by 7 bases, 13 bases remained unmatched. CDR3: CASSPGQGARQGQPQHF. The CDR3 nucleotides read TGTGCCAGCAGTCCCGGACAGGGGGCTCGACAAGGCCAGCCCCAGCATTTT.

The CDR3 region is CASSLSLGLIPSEQYF. CDR3 coding DNA: TGTGCCAGCAGCCTGTCGTTGGGGCTTATCCCTTCCGAGCAGTACTTC. V is TRBV7-9 and J is TRBJ2-7; tentative D call: TRBD1 (5 bases). The V and J ends lost 5 bases and 6 bases respectively, with 23 bases between them. Looked up from germline, CDR1 is SEHNR and CDR2 is FQNEAQ (reference sequence). The CDR3 loop spans 16 amino acids.

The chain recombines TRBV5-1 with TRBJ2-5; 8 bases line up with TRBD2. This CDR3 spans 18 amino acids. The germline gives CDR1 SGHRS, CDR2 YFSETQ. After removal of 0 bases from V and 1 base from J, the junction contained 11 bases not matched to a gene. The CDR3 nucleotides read TGCGCCAGCAGCTTGGCGGGGGGGCTGGGGACCCTCCAAGAGACCCAGTACTTC. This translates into CASSLAGGLGTLQETQYF.

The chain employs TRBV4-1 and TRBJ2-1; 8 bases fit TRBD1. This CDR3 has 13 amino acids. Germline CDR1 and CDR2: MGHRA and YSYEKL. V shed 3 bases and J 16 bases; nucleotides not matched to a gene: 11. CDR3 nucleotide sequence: TGCGCCAGCAGCCAGGCTCAGACAGGGGCAGGTTTCTTC. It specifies CASSQAQTGAGFF.

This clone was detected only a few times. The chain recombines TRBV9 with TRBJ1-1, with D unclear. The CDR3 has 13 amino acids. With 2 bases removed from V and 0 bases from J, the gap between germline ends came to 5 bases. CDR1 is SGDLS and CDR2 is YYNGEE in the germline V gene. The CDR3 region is CASSVGMNTEAFF. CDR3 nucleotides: TGTGCCAGCAGCGTGGGCATGAACACTGAAGCTTTCTTT.

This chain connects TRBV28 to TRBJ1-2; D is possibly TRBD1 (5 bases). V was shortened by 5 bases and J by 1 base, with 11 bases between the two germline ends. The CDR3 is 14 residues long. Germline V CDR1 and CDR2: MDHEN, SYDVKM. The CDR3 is CASSRQNLNYGYTF. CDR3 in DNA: TGTGCCAGCAGTCGACAGAATCTTAACTATGGCTACACCTTC.

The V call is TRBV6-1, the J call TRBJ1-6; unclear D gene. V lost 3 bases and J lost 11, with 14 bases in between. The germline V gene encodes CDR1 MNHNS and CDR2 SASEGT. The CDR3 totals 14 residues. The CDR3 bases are TGTGCCAGCAGTGATGAGCCTTCGGTGACACCCCTCCACTTT. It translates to CASSDEPSVTPLHF.

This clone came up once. The CDR3 here is CASSERVHETQYF. CDR3 nucleotides: TGTGCCAGCAGCGAGCGGGTCCATGAGACCCAGTACTTC. The chain joins TRBV21-1 to TRBJ2-5; the table's D call, TRBD2, was not checked against the DNA. TRBV21-1 is given as a pseudogene. The CDR3 runs 13 residues.

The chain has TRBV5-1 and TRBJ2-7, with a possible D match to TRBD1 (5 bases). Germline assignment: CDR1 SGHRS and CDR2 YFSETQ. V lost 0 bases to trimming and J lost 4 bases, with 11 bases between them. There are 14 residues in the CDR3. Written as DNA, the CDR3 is TGCGCCAGCAGCTTGGGGGCCAGGGTGTACGAGCAGTACTTC. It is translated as CASSLGARVYEQYF.

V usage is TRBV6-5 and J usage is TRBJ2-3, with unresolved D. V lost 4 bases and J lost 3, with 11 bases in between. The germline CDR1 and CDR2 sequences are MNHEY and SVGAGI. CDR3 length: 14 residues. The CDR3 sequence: CASSSPRRTDTQYF. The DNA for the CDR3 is TGTGCCAGCAGTTCCCCCCGGAGAACAGATACGCAGTATTTT.

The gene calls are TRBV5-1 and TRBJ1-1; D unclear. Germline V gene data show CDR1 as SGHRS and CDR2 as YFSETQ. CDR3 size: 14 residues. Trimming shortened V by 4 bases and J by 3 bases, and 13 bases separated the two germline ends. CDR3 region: CASSVGLEHTEAFF. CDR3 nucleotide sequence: TGCGCCAGCAGCGTTGGACTGGAACACACTGAAGCTTTCTTT.

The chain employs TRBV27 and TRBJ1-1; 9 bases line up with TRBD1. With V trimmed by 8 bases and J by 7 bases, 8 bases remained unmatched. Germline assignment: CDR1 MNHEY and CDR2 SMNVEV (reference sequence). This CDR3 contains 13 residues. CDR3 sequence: CASRGQGRYEAFF. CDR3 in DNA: TGTGCCAGCCGCGGACAGGGGCGGTATGAAGCTTTCTTT.

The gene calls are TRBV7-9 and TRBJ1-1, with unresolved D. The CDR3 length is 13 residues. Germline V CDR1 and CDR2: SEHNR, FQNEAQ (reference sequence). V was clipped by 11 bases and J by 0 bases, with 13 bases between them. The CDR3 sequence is CAGGRNVNTEAFF. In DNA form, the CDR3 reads TGTGCCGGAGGGAGGAATGTGAACACTGAAGCTTTCTTT.

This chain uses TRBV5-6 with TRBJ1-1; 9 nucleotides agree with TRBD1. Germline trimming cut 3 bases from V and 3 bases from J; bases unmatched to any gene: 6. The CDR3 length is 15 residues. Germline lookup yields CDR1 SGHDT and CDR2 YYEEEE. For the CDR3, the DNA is TGTGCCAGCAGCTGGGGACAGGGCTACCACACTGAAGCTTTCTTT. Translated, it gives CASSWGQGYHTEAFF.

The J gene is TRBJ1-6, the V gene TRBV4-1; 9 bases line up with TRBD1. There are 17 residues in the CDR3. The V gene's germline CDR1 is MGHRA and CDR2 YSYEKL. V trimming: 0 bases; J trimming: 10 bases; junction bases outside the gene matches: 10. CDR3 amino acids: CASSQEWDRVMVSPLHF. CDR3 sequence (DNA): TGCGCCAGCAGCCAAGAATGGGACAGGGTAATGGTATCACCCCTCCACTTT.

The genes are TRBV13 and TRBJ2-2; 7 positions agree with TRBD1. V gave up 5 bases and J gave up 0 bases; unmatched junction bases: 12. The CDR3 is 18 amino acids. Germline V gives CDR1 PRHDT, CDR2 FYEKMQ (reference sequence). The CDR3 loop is CASSRRDREESNTGELFF. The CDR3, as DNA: TGTGCCAGCAGCCGACGGGACAGAGAAGAATCGAACACCGGGGAGCTGTTTTTT.

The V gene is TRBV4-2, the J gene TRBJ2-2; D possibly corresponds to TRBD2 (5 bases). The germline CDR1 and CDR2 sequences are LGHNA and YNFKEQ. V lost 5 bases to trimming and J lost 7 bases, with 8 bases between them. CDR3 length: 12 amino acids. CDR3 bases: TGTGCCAGCAGCTTCCGGGGCGGGGAGCTGTTTTTT. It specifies CASSFRGGELFF.

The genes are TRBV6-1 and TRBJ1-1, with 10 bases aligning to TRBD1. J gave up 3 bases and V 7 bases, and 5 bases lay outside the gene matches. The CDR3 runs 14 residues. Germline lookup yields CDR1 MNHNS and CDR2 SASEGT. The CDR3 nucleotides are TGTGCCAGCACGTGGACAGGGGGAGACACTGAAGCTTTCTTT. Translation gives CASTWTGGDTEAFF.

CDR3 residues: CASSSSRETYEQYF. CDR3 nucleotides: TGTGCCAGCAGCTCCTCCAGGGAAACCTACGAGCAGTACTTC. The V gene is TRBV11-3, the J gene TRBJ2-7; D may be TRBD1 (5 bases). The CDR3 loop spans 14 amino acids. Per germline, CDR1 SGHNT and CDR2 YENEEA. Trimming removed 4 bases at V and 2 bases at J, with 12 bases between.

Written as DNA, the CDR3 is TGTGCCATCAGGACCAAGCGGGAGGGCCCGAGTGAGCAGTTCTTC. Translating it yields CAIRTKREGPSEQFF. The chain links TRBV10-3 to TRBJ2-1, with 10 bases aligning to TRBD2. Per germline, CDR1 ENHRY and CDR2 SYGVKD. V lost 6 bases, J lost 9 bases, and 11 bases stayed unmatched. This CDR3 is 15 amino acids long.

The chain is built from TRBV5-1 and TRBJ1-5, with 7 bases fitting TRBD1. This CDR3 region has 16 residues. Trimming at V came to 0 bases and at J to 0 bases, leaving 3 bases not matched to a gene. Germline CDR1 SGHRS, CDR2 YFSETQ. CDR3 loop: CASSLGDSNSNQPQHF. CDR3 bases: TGCGCCAGCAGCTTGGGGGACAGCAATAGCAATCAGCCCCAGCATTTT.